These T cell receptor beta chains were read from a single sample in a study of T cell responses to AZD1222 COVID-19 vaccine. The repertoire was sequenced with immunoSEQ multiplex PCR; TCRdb's copy has only in-frame clones and lacks some. The table has roughly 150,000 clones, approximately 88% seen once. The sample here was peripheral blood, taken on day 0 of AZD1222 vaccination. These TCRs come from an adult in good health. The CDR3 runs from the conserved cysteine through the conserved F or W. The D gene is left open where the match is weak. The size of a clone is reported for some rows only, either as once, few or many, or as a class for expanded clones.

cdr3_length j_call clone_size d_call v_call cdr3_aa cdr3_nt
12 TRBJ1-2 - - TRBV30 CAWSAQRYGYTF TGTGCCTGGAGTGCCCAGCGCTATGGCTACACCTTC
14 TRBJ2-7 - TRBD2 TRBV11-3 CASSAGLASYEQYF TGTGCCAGCAGCGCGGGACTAGCGAGCTACGAGCAGTACTTC
14 TRBJ2-2 - - TRBV15 CATSRGLNTGELFF TGTGCCACCAGCAGGGGGCTGAACACCGGGGAGCTGTTTTTT
17 TRBJ2-5 - TRBD2 TRBV27 CDTTPTESGREQETQYF TGCGATACAACACCTACCGAGAGCGGGAGGGAGCAAGAGACCCAGTACTTC
16 TRBJ2-7 - - TRBV3-1/TRBV3-2 CASSQERRAVRYEQYF TGTGCCAGCAGCCAAGAACGCCGGGCCGTTCGCTACGAGCAGTACTTC
12 TRBJ1-1 few - TRBV18 CASSRDHTEAFF TGTGCCAGCTCACGCGATCACACTGAAGCTTTCTTT
15 TRBJ2-7 - TRBD1 TRBV7-9 CASSRPGQETYEQYF TGTGCCAGCAGCCGACCGGGACAGGAGACCTACGAGCAGTACTTC
15 TRBJ2-6 - - TRBV19 CASRIRSSGANVLTF TGTGCCAGTAGGATCCGGTCCTCTGGGGCCAACGTCCTGACTTTC
13 TRBJ2-1 - - TRBV6-5 CASSQLTAHEQFF TGTGCCAGCAGTCAACTTACTGCCCATGAGCAGTTCTTC
14 TRBJ1-2 once - TRBV7-8 CASSLIGSGGGYTF TGTGCCAGCAGCTTGATTGGATCTGGGGGTGGCTACACCTTC
13 TRBJ1-6 - - TRBV18 CASSPLGGSPLHF TGTGCCAGCTCACCACTTGGCGGTTCACCCCTCCACTTT
16 TRBJ2-2 - - TRBV19 CASTPTGQQGTGELFF TGTGCCAGTACCCCTACTGGACAGCAGGGCACCGGGGAGCTGTTTTTT
15 TRBJ1-3 few - TRBV5-6 CASSLETGSGNTIYF TGTGCCAGCAGCTTGGAGACGGGCTCTGGAAACACCATATATTTT
15 TRBJ1-5 - - TRBV7-6 CASSAGVVGNQPQHF TGTGCCAGCAGCGCGGGTGTAGTTGGGAATCAGCCCCAGCATTTT
16 TRBJ1-1 few - TRBV4-2 CASSQGVGGRNTEAFF TGTGCCAGCAGCCAAGGGGTGGGAGGGAGGAACACTGAAGCTTTCTTT
15 TRBJ2-5 - TRBD2 TRBV5-4 CASSTSGIGEETQYF TGTGCCAGCAGCACTAGCGGGATAGGGGAGGAGACCCAGTACTTC
14 TRBJ1-2 - - TRBV12-5 CASGLIGDAYGYTF TGTGCTAGTGGTTTGATTGGGGATGCCTATGGCTACACCTTC
15 TRBJ2-2 - TRBD1 TRBV5-1 CASTNTGGSTGELFF TGCGCCAGCACCAACACAGGGGGCAGTACCGGGGAGCTGTTTTTT
16 TRBJ2-1 few - TRBV7-8 CASSPTLGVVYNEQFF TGTGCCAGCAGCCCTACCCTTGGGGTGGTCTACAATGAGCAGTTCTTC
15 TRBJ2-7 - TRBD1 TRBV6-2/TRBV6-3 CASTPGDRPSYEQYF TGTGCCAGCACCCCCGGGGACAGGCCCTCCTACGAGCAGTACTTC
17 TRBJ1-5 - TRBD1 TRBV19 CASSFRQGEVRNQPQHF TGTGCCAGTAGTTTTAGACAGGGGGAGGTTCGCAATCAGCCCCAGCATTTT
15 TRBJ2-1 - TRBD2 TRBV10-2 CASSLLAGGYNEQFF TGCGCCAGCAGTCTTCTAGCGGGAGGGTACAATGAGCAGTTCTTC
13 TRBJ1-2 - - TRBV12-3/TRBV12-4 CASSPDRNYGYTF TGTGCCAGCAGTCCCGACAGGAATTATGGCTACACCTTC
14 TRBJ2-5 - - TRBV5-1 CASSFKGQRETQYF TGCGCCAGCAGCTTTAAGGGCCAGAGAGAGACCCAGTACTTC
15 TRBJ1-1 - - TRBV4-3 CASSQEGRGNTEAFF TGCGCCAGCAGCCAAGAGGGCAGGGGGAACACTGAAGCTTTCTTT
13 TRBJ1-5 - - TRBV7-9 CASSYGQKQPQHF TGTGCCAGCAGCTACGGACAGAAACAGCCCCAGCATTTT
13 TRBJ1-1 - - TRBV6-4 CASSPGMNTEAFF TGTGCCAGCAGCCCCGGGATGAACACTGAAGCTTTCTTT
15 TRBJ1-6 - - TRBV18 CASSQIDLSNSPLHF TGTGCCAGCTCACAGATAGATCTGAGCAATTCACCCCTCCACTTT
11 TRBJ1-2 - - TRBV30 CAWRGFYGYTF TGTGCCTGGAGGGGATTCTATGGCTACACCTTC
14 TRBJ1-3 once TRBD1 TRBV19 CASTNRGSGNTIYF TGTGCCAGTACAAACAGGGGTTCTGGAAACACCATATATTTT
13 TRBJ1-3 - - TRBV5-4 CASSFQGGNTIYF TGTGCCAGCAGCTTCCAAGGGGGAAACACCATATATTTT
10 TRBJ2-7 - - TRBV24-1 CATSDLYQYF TGTGCCACCAGTGATTTGTATCAGTACTTC
13 TRBJ1-2 - - TRBV19 CASRPSKGLGYTF TGTGCCAGCCGCCCATCGAAGGGGCTGGGCTACACCTTC
14 TRBJ1-2 once TRBD1 TRBV18 CASSLDRGDYGYTF TGTGCCAGCTCACTAGACAGGGGCGACTATGGCTACACCTTC
15 TRBJ1-5 once - TRBV6-5 CASSRGEFANQPQHF TGTGCCAGCAGTCGAGGGGAATTTGCTAATCAGCCCCAGCATTTT
15 TRBJ1-6 - - TRBV7-3 CASSSTHGSNSPLHF TGTGCCAGCAGCTCAACCCATGGGTCGAATTCACCCCTCCACTTT
13 TRBJ2-7 few - TRBV6-5 CASTETGLGEQYF TGTGCCAGCACGGAGACAGGCCTCGGGGAGCAGTACTTC
14 TRBJ1-5 - TRBD1 TRBV7-9 CASSSSRGHQPQHF TGTGCCAGCAGCTCATCCAGGGGGCATCAGCCCCAGCATTTT
18 TRBJ1-5 - - TRBV2 CASSEEIKVTDSNQPQHF TGTGCCAGCAGTGAAGAAATTAAGGTGACAGATAGCAATCAGCCCCAGCATTTT
14 TRBJ2-1 - TRBD2 TRBV24-1 CATSGGSMNNEQFF TGTGCCACCAGTGGCGGGAGCATGAACAATGAGCAGTTCTTC
13 TRBJ1-2 few - TRBV28 CASSSQTYYGYTF TGTGCCAGCAGTTCTCAAACATACTATGGCTACACCTTC
16 TRBJ2-2 few - TRBV5-1 CASSLGGRTNTGELFF TGCGCCAGCAGCTTGGGGGGCAGAACGAACACCGGGGAGCTGTTTTTT
14 TRBJ2-1 - TRBD2 TRBV11-3 CASSHLAGDNEQFF TGTGCCAGCAGCCATCTAGCGGGAGACAATGAGCAGTTCTTC
16 TRBJ1-4 - - TRBV19 CASRIRRTEGDEKLFF TGTGCCAGTAGGATCAGGAGGACAGAGGGTGATGAAAAACTGTTTTTT
15 TRBJ2-2 - - TRBV7-2 CASSGRQGGTGELFF TGTGCCAGCAGCGGGAGGCAGGGGGGCACCGGGGAGCTGTTTTTT
14 TRBJ2-5 - - TRBV4-2 CASSQEGGTETQYF TGTGCCAGCAGCCAAGAGGGCGGGACGGAGACCCAGTACTTC
15 TRBJ2-7 - - TRBV6-2/TRBV6-3 CASSYLQPGGFEQYF TGTGCCAGCAGTTACCTCCAGCCCGGAGGGTTCGAGCAGTACTTC
16 TRBJ1-2 - - TRBV4-2 CASSQERTRTGYGYTF TGTGCCAGCAGCCAAGAGCGGACGAGAACGGGCTATGGCTACACCTTC
13 TRBJ2-1 few - TRBV30 CAWRRPGGNEQFF TGTGCCTGGAGAAGGCCCGGAGGGAATGAGCAGTTCTTC
16 TRBJ2-5 once - TRBV5-5 CASSPGGAGGQETQYF TGTGCCAGCAGCCCAGGGGGCGCGGGAGGTCAAGAGACCCAGTACTTC
16 TRBJ2-3 - TRBD1 TRBV6-1 CASSEEGDSFTDTQYF TGTGCCAGCAGCGAAGAGGGGGACAGTTTCACAGATACGCAGTATTTT
11 TRBJ2-7 - - TRBV6-5 CASSHSYEQYF TGTGCCAGCAGTCATTCCTACGAGCAGTACTTC
17 TRBJ2-7 - TRBD2 TRBV6-1 CASSEPLKGLAGVEQYF TGTGCCAGCAGTGAACCCTTAAAGGGGCTAGCGGGAGTCGAGCAGTACTTC
15 TRBJ1-1 - - TRBV7-2 CASSSQTGLNTEAFF TGTGCCAGCAGCTCCCAAACAGGGCTGAACACTGAAGCTTTCTTT
17 TRBJ1-2 - - TRBV19 CASTHRPQGRSNYGYTF TGTGCCAGTACCCACCGACCGCAAGGACGCTCTAACTATGGCTACACCTTC